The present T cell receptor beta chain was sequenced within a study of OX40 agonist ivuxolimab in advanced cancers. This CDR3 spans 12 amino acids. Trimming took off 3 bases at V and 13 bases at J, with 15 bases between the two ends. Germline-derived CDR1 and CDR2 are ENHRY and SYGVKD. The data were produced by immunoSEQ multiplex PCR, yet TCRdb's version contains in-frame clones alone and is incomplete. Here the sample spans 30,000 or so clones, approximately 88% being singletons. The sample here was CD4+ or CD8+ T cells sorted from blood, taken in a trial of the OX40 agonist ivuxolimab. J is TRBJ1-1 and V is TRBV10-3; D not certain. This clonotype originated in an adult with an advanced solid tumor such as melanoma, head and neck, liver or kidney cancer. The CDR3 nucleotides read TGTGCCATCAGTGACCTAGAAGGGATCGTTTTCTTT. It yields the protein CAISDLEGIVFF.